Listed here is a single T cell receptor beta chain. What it binds is unknown. These data come from a study of cytotoxic CD8 clonotypes in ibrutinib-treated CLL. About the research overall: Response material was collected after a median 12 months of treatment, range 6 to 36. Samples averaged roughly 260,000 productive templates and tens of thousands of productive rearrangements.

Some clones are missing from TCRdb's copy, which holds only in-frame ones; the method was immunoSEQ multiplex PCR. Here the sample spans approximately 53,000 clones, over 65% being singletons. This CDR3 contains 16 residues. The germline CDR1 and CDR2 sequences are MNHNS and SASEGT. V was pared by 1 base and J by 0 bases, with 10 bases between. Study-level points and caveats: Rare overall, public clonotypes shrank or held steady under therapy. Rising at ibrutinib response, clonality subsequently fell back toward baseline at progression.

This chain connects TRBV6-1 to TRBJ2-1, with a tentative D call TRBD2 (6 bases). The clonotype comes from a human donor with chronic lymphocytic leukemia. The sequencing here drew on PBMCs, taken after 24 months of ibrutinib treatment. The CDR3 is CASSEVGGNSYNEQFF. In DNA, the CDR3 is TGTGCCAGCAGTGAAGTTGGGGGGAACTCCTACAATGAGCAGTTCTTC.